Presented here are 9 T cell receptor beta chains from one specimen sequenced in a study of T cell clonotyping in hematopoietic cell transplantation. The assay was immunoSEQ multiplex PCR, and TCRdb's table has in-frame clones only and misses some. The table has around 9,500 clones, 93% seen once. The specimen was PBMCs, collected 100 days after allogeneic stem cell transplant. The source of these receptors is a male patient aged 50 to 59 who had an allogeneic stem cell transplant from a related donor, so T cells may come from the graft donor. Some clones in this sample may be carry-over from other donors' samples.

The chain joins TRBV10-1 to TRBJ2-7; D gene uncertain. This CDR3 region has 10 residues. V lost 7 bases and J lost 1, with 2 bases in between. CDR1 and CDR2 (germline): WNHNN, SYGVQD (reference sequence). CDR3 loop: CASTSYEQYF. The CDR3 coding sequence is TGCGCCAGCACGTCCTACGAGCAGTACTTC.

The CDR3 nucleotides read TGTGCCAGCAGCGCAAGCGGGACTAGCGGGATTTTGCCCTACGAGCAGTACTTC. Its protein product is CASSASGTSGILPYEQYF. J is TRBJ2-7 and V is TRBV9; 13 nucleotides match TRBD2. Unmatched junction bases numbered 11, after V lost 3 bases and J lost 2 bases. Germline V gene sequence: CDR1 SGDLS, CDR2 YYNGEE. The CDR3 sequence is 18 residues long.

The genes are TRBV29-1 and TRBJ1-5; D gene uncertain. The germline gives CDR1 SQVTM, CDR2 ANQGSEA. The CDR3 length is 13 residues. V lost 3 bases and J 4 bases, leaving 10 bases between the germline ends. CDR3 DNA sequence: TGCAGCGTTGAGTTTGGGGTTAATCAGCCCCAGCATTTT. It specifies CSVEFGVNQPQHF.

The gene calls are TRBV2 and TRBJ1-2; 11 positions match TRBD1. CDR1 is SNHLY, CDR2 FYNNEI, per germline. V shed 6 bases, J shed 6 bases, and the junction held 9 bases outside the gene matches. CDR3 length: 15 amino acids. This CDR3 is CASRRDRGSLDGYTF. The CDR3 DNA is TGTGCCAGCAGACGGGACAGGGGGAGTCTGGATGGCTACACCTTC.

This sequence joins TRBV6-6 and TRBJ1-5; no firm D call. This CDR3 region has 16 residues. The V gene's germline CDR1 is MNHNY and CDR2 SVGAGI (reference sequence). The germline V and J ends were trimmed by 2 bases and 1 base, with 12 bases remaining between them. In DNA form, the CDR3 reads TGTGCCAGCAGTTACGAGACATCCTTCAGCAATCAGCCCCAGCATTTT. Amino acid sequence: CASSYETSFSNQPQHF.

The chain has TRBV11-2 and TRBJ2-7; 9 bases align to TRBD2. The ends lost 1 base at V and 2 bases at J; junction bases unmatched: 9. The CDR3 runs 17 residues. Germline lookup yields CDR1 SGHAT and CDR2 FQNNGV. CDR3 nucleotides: TGTGCCAGCAGCTTAGTTCGAGCGGGGGGCCGGGCCTACGAGCAGTACTTC. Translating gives CASSLVRAGGRAYEQYF. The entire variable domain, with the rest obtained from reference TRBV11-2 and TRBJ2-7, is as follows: EAGVAQSPRYKIIEKRQSVAFWCNPISGHATLYWYQQILGQGPKLLIQFQNNGVVDDSQLPKDRFSAERLKGVDSTLKIQPAKLEDSAVYLCASSLVRAGGRAYEQYFGPGTRLTVT.

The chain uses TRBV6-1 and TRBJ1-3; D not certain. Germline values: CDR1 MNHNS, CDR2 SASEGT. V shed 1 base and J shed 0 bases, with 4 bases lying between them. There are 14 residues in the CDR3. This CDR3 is CASSEDLSGNTIYF. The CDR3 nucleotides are TGTGCCAGCAGTGAAGACCTCTCTGGAAACACCATATATTTT.

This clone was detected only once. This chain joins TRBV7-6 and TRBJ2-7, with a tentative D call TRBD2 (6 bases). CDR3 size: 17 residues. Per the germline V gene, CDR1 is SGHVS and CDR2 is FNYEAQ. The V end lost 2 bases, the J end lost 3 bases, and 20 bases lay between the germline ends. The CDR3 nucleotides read TGTGCCAGCAGCTTAACATTTCGTGGTAGCGGAGTCTACGAGCAGTACTTC. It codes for CASSLTFRGSGVYEQYF. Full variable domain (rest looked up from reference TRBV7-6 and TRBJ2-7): GAGVSQSPRYKVTKRGQDVALRCDPISGHVSLYWYRQALGQGPEFLTYFNYEAQQDKSGLPNDRFSAERPEGSISTLTIQRTEQRDSAMYRCASSLTFRGSGVYEQYFGPGTRLTVT.

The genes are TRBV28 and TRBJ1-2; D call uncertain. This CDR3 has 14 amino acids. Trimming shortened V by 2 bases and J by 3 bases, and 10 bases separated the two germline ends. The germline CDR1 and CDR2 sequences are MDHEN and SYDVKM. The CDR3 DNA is TGTGCCAGCAGTTTACGGGGAATGGACTATGGCTACACCTTC. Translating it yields CASSLRGMDYGYTF.